Listed below are T cell receptor beta chains from one sample, sequenced in a study of neurological immune-mediated disorders. Each CDR3 protein gets one entry after TCRdb re-called the 5' RACE reads with MiXCR. The sample carries 55,000 to 65,000 distinct CDR3 sequences, less than 4% recorded once. Sequenced: PBMCs. Receptors originate from a woman aged 50 to 60 with multiple sclerosis. The CDR3 runs from the conserved cysteine through the conserved F or W. The order of the fields is V gene, clone size, D gene, J gene, CDR3 protein, CDR3 DNA. D genes are given only for firm matches. The listing skips clone size in some rows; elsewhere it reads once, few, many or a size class.

V gene: TRBV7-2; clone size: many; D gene: .; J gene: TRBJ1-3; CDR3 protein: CASSLASPISGNTIYF; CDR3 DNA: TGTGCCAGCAGCTTAGCAAGTCCGATCTCTGGAAACACCATATATTTT
V gene: TRBV18; clone size: many; D gene: TRBD1; J gene: TRBJ2-7; CDR3 protein: CASSPETGAYEQYF; CDR3 DNA: TGTGCCAGCTCACCTGAGACAGGGGCCTACGAGCAGTACTTC
V gene: TRBV5-1; clone size: many; D gene: .; J gene: TRBJ1-5; CDR3 protein: CASSLGTLDQPQHF; CDR3 DNA: TGCGCCAGCAGCTTGGGAACCCTTGATCAGCCCCAGCATTTT
V gene: TRBV20-1; clone size: many; D gene: TRBD1; J gene: TRBJ1-3; CDR3 protein: CSAPTQGGEGNTIYF; CDR3 DNA: TGCAGTGCCCCAACACAGGGGGGAGAAGGAAACACCATATATTTT
V gene: TRBV5-1; clone size: .; D gene: .; J gene: TRBJ1-1; CDR3 protein: CASSLGGMNTEAFF; CDR3 DNA: TGCGCCAGCAGCTTGGGGGGAATGAACACTGAAGCTTTCTTT
V gene: TRBV12-3/TRBV12-4; clone size: many; D gene: TRBD2; J gene: TRBJ2-1; CDR3 protein: CASTAGTSGRGEQFF; CDR3 DNA: TGTGCCAGCACCGCAGGGACTAGCGGGAGAGGTGAGCAGTTCTTC
V gene: TRBV20-1; clone size: few; D gene: .; J gene: TRBJ1-5; CDR3 protein: CSARGLGDGNQPQHF; CDR3 DNA: TGCAGTGCTAGAGGGCTGGGGGATGGCAATCAGCCCCAGCATTTT
V gene: TRBV7-2; clone size: many; D gene: .; J gene: TRBJ2-1; CDR3 protein: CASSALKHRNEQFF; CDR3 DNA: TGTGCCAGCAGCGCGCTCAAGCATCGCAATGAGCAGTTCTTC
V gene: TRBV13; clone size: many; D gene: .; J gene: TRBJ2-1; CDR3 protein: CASSPPTNNEQFF; CDR3 DNA: TGTGCCAGCAGCCCCCCGACTAACAATGAGCAGTTCTTC
V gene: TRBV20-1; clone size: few; D gene: .; J gene: TRBJ1-4; CDR3 protein: CSAIPGDEKLFF; CDR3 DNA: TGCAGTGCTATACCTGGTGATGAAAAACTGTTTTTT
V gene: TRBV20-1; clone size: many; D gene: TRBD2; J gene: TRBJ2-1; CDR3 protein: CSARDKGFSGRNEQFF; CDR3 DNA: TGCAGTGCTAGAGATAAGGGTTTTAGCGGGAGGAATGAGCAGTTCTTC
V gene: TRBV3-1; clone size: many; D gene: TRBD1; J gene: TRBJ2-7; CDR3 protein: CASSPRTGGGSYEQYF; CDR3 DNA: TGTGCCAGCAGCCCTCGGACAGGGGGGGGATCCTACGAGCAGTACTTC
V gene: TRBV7-2; clone size: many; D gene: .; J gene: TRBJ2-7; CDR3 protein: CASSLGLTGVGEQYF; CDR3 DNA: TGTGCCAGCAGCTTAGGGCTGACAGGTGTTGGCGAGCAGTACTTC
V gene: TRBV10-3; clone size: many; D gene: TRBD1; J gene: TRBJ1-6; CDR3 protein: CASSGTDNSPLHF; CDR3 DNA: TGTGCCAGCTCCGGGACAGATAATTCACCCCTCCACTTT
V gene: TRBV20-1; clone size: many; D gene: .; J gene: TRBJ2-7; CDR3 protein: CSARVADYEQYF; CDR3 DNA: TGCAGTGCTAGAGTAGCGGACTACGAGCAGTACTTC
V gene: TRBV3-1; clone size: few; D gene: .; J gene: TRBJ1-5; CDR3 protein: CASSQDTTAQPQNF; CDR3 DNA: TGTGCCAGCAGCCAAGATACAACGGCTCAGCCCCAGAATTTT
V gene: TRBV5-5; clone size: many; D gene: .; J gene: TRBJ1-1; CDR3 protein: CASSFHTSGANTEAFF; CDR3 DNA: TGTGCCAGCAGCTTTCATACGTCAGGGGCGAACACTGAAGCTTTCTTT
V gene: TRBV7-6; clone size: many; D gene: .; J gene: TRBJ2-3; CDR3 protein: CASSPWGSATTDTQYF; CDR3 DNA: TGTGCCAGCAGCCCCTGGGGTAGCGCAACCACAGATACGCAGTATTTT
V gene: TRBV4-3; clone size: many; D gene: .; J gene: TRBJ1-5; CDR3 protein: CASSQDYGTYNQPQHF; CDR3 DNA: TGCGCCAGCAGCCAAGATTATGGCACTTACAATCAGCCCCAGCATTTT
V gene: TRBV7-2; clone size: many; D gene: .; J gene: TRBJ2-7; CDR3 protein: CASTFARGGGYEQYF; CDR3 DNA: TGTGCCAGCACCTTTGCAAGGGGAGGGGGGTACGAGCAGTACTTC
V gene: TRBV7-9; clone size: many; D gene: .; J gene: TRBJ2-2; CDR3 protein: CASSSQGTGELFF; CDR3 DNA: TGTGCCAGCAGCTCACAGGGAACCGGGGAGCTGTTTTTT
V gene: TRBV5-1; clone size: many; D gene: TRBD1; J gene: TRBJ2-5; CDR3 protein: CASFRTGSETQYF; CDR3 DNA: TGCGCCAGCTTCCGGACAGGGTCAGAGACCCAGTACTTC
V gene: TRBV7-8; clone size: many; D gene: .; J gene: TRBJ1-1; CDR3 protein: CASSHGRSTEAFF; CDR3 DNA: TGTGCCAGCAGCCATGGGAGAAGCACTGAAGCTTTCTTT
V gene: TRBV5-1; clone size: many; D gene: .; J gene: TRBJ2-5; CDR3 protein: CASSLDAGSETQYF; CDR3 DNA: TGCGCCAGCAGCTTGGATGCGGGGTCCGAGACCCAGTACTTC
V gene: TRBV20-1; clone size: many; D gene: .; J gene: TRBJ1-1; CDR3 protein: CSASLGETEAFF; CDR3 DNA: TGCAGTGCTAGCCTGGGGGAAACTGAAGCTTTCTTT
V gene: TRBV20-1; clone size: many; D gene: .; J gene: TRBJ1-3; CDR3 protein: CSAAGEAGNTIYF; CDR3 DNA: TGCAGTGCTGCAGGGGAGGCTGGAAACACCATATATTTT
V gene: TRBV6-6; clone size: few; D gene: .; J gene: TRBJ1-1; CDR3 protein: CAVGFEAFF; CDR3 DNA: TGTGCCGTCGGATTTGAAGCTTTCTTT
V gene: TRBV7-2; clone size: many; D gene: TRBD1; J gene: TRBJ2-1; CDR3 protein: CASRTTGGNNEQFF; CDR3 DNA: TGTGCCAGCAGAACGACAGGGGGAAACAATGAGCAGTTCTTC
V gene: TRBV7-8; clone size: many; D gene: .; J gene: TRBJ2-1; CDR3 protein: CASSYLADLYNEQFF; CDR3 DNA: TGTGCCAGCAGCTATTTGGCGGACCTATACAATGAGCAGTTCTTC
V gene: TRBV29-1; clone size: many; D gene: .; J gene: TRBJ1-2; CDR3 protein: CSVRKGEARGYTF; CDR3 DNA: TGCAGCGTCCGCAAGGGGGAGGCGAGAGGCTACACCTTC
V gene: TRBV6-5; clone size: many; D gene: .; J gene: TRBJ1-4; CDR3 protein: CASNPGPTNEKLFF; CDR3 DNA: TGTGCCAGCAATCCAGGCCCAACTAATGAAAAACTGTTTTTT
V gene: TRBV5-1; clone size: many; D gene: .; J gene: TRBJ2-7; CDR3 protein: CASSWDGSYEQYF; CDR3 DNA: TGCGCCAGCAGCTGGGACGGAAGCTACGAGCAGTACTTC
V gene: TRBV3-1; clone size: many; D gene: .; J gene: TRBJ2-3; CDR3 protein: CASRRTSSDTQYF; CDR3 DNA: TGTGCCAGCAGACGGACTTCCTCAGATACGCAGTATTTT
V gene: TRBV20-1; clone size: few; D gene: TRBD2; J gene: TRBJ2-2; CDR3 protein: CSAIGTSGVSGELFF; CDR3 DNA: TGCAGTGCTATCGGGACTAGCGGGGTTTCCGGGGAGCTGTTTTTT
V gene: TRBV9; clone size: many; D gene: TRBD1; J gene: TRBJ2-1; CDR3 protein: CASSVRGPPNEQFF; CDR3 DNA: TGTGCCAGCAGCGTGAGGGGGCCGCCTAATGAGCAGTTCTTC
V gene: TRBV6-6; clone size: many; D gene: .; J gene: TRBJ2-2; CDR3 protein: CASSLEVATGELFF; CDR3 DNA: TGTGCCAGCAGTCTGGAGGTTGCGACCGGGGAGCTGTTTTTT
V gene: TRBV5-5; clone size: many; D gene: .; J gene: TRBJ1-2; CDR3 protein: CASKPEPSYGYTF; CDR3 DNA: TGTGCCAGCAAGCCCGAGCCTTCCTATGGCTACACCTTC
V gene: TRBV20-1; clone size: many; D gene: TRBD2; J gene: TRBJ2-1; CDR3 protein: CSARDHGGSSSYNEQFF; CDR3 DNA: TGCAGTGCTAGAGACCACGGGGGGTCGAGCTCCTACAATGAGCAGTTCTTC
V gene: TRBV20-1; clone size: many; D gene: .; J gene: TRBJ1-2; CDR3 protein: CSASASRSGYTF; CDR3 DNA: TGCAGTGCTAGTGCCAGCCGCAGTGGCTACACCTTC
V gene: TRBV6-2/TRBV6-3; clone size: many; D gene: TRBD1; J gene: TRBJ2-1; CDR3 protein: CASSLLGQAYNEQFF; CDR3 DNA: TGTGCCAGCAGTCTCTTGGGACAGGCGTACAATGAGCAGTTCTTC
V gene: TRBV11-2; clone size: many; D gene: TRBD2; J gene: TRBJ2-1; CDR3 protein: CASSLLAGRSYNEQFF; CDR3 DNA: TGTGCCAGCAGCCTTTTAGCGGGAAGGTCCTACAATGAGCAGTTCTTC
V gene: TRBV7-2; clone size: many; D gene: .; J gene: TRBJ2-6; CDR3 protein: CASSLGGPGANVLTF; CDR3 DNA: TGTGCCAGCAGCTTAGGGGGACCTGGGGCCAACGTCCTGACTTTC
V gene: TRBV10-3; clone size: many; D gene: .; J gene: TRBJ2-7; CDR3 protein: CAISERREIYEQYF; CDR3 DNA: TGTGCCATCAGTGAGAGGAGGGAGATCTACGAGCAGTACTTC
V gene: TRBV12-3/TRBV12-4; clone size: many; D gene: .; J gene: TRBJ2-1; CDR3 protein: CASNRFFGEQFF; CDR3 DNA: TGTGCCAGCAACAGATTTTTCGGTGAGCAGTTCTTC
V gene: TRBV29-1; clone size: many; D gene: .; J gene: TRBJ1-1; CDR3 protein: CSVHIGGAEAFF; CDR3 DNA: TGCAGCGTCCATATAGGGGGGGCTGAAGCTTTCTTT
V gene: TRBV6-5; clone size: many; D gene: .; J gene: TRBJ2-5; CDR3 protein: CASSPGHFETQYF; CDR3 DNA: TGTGCCAGCAGTCCCGGACATTTTGAGACCCAGTACTTC
V gene: TRBV18; clone size: many; D gene: .; J gene: TRBJ2-1; CDR3 protein: CASSPKRGRSNNEQFF; CDR3 DNA: TGTGCCAGCTCCCCCAAGCGTGGGAGGTCCAACAATGAGCAGTTCTTC
V gene: TRBV5-1; clone size: many; D gene: .; J gene: TRBJ2-1; CDR3 protein: CASSSVQGAYNEQFF; CDR3 DNA: TGCGCCAGCAGTAGCGTTCAGGGCGCCTACAATGAGCAGTTCTTC
V gene: TRBV20-1; clone size: many; D gene: .; J gene: TRBJ1-5; CDR3 protein: CSATRQGNNQPQHF; CDR3 DNA: TGCAGTGCTACCCGCCAGGGGAACAATCAGCCCCAGCATTTT
V gene: TRBV7-8; clone size: many; D gene: .; J gene: TRBJ2-1; CDR3 protein: CASSLGRREQFF; CDR3 DNA: TGTGCCAGCAGCTTAGGGCGGCGGGAGCAGTTCTTC
V gene: TRBV4-3; clone size: many; D gene: .; J gene: TRBJ2-3; CDR3 protein: CASSQDRGADTQYF; CDR3 DNA: TGCGCCAGCAGCCAAGATAGAGGGGCAGATACGCAGTATTTT
V gene: TRBV12-5; clone size: many; D gene: .; J gene: TRBJ2-3; CDR3 protein: CASGLTQTDTQYF; CDR3 DNA: TGTGCTAGTGGTTTGACCCAGACAGATACGCAGTATTTT
V gene: TRBV5-1; clone size: many; D gene: .; J gene: TRBJ1-5; CDR3 protein: CASSLQFMSGQQPQHF; CDR3 DNA: TGCGCCAGCAGCTTGCAATTTATGTCAGGGCAACAGCCCCAGCATTTT
V gene: TRBV29-1; clone size: many; D gene: TRBD2; J gene: TRBJ2-1; CDR3 protein: CSVEEGLGSYNEQFF; CDR3 DNA: TGCAGCGTTGAAGAGGGACTAGGGTCCTACAATGAGCAGTTCTTC
V gene: TRBV6-5; clone size: many; D gene: TRBD2; J gene: TRBJ2-6; CDR3 protein: CASTLGGVSGANVLTF; CDR3 DNA: TGTGCCAGCACCTTGGGAGGGGTTTCCGGGGCCAACGTCCTGACTTTC